The clone carrying this TCR beta chain appeared once. Its antigen is currently unknown. Generated by immunoSEQ multiplex PCR, the TCRdb table keeps only in-frame clones and is missing some. The sample consists of about 170,000 clones, approximately 93% of them appearing once. Germline CDR1 MNHEY, CDR2 SMNVEV (reference sequence). V lost 4 bases and J lost 5, with 23 bases in between. CDR3 length: 17 residues. The entry originates in a study of T cell responses to AZD1222 COVID-19 vaccine. The study, taken as a whole, reports: A mostly white British donor set with more females was recruited, and clonal diversity was possibly underestimated.

Sequencing used peripheral blood, obtained on day 0 of AZD1222 vaccination. The chain recombines TRBV27 with TRBJ1-1, with unresolved D. This TCR came from an adult in good health. The CDR3, as DNA: TGTGCCAGCAGTTCCTTTCTCGGCGGGAGCAAAGGTACTGAAGCTTTCTTT. Amino acid sequence: CASSSFLGGSKGTEAFF.